One sample yielded the 19 T cell receptor beta chains listed below, sequenced in a study of cytomegalovirus exposure and HLA in healthy donors. The PCR employed 60 Vbeta primers together with 13 Jbeta primers. Clones were sequenced by immunoSEQ multiplex PCR, and TCRdb holds only the in-frame ones, with some missing. The sample has roughly 150,000 clones; about 82% are singletons. Sequenced input: PBMCs. The receptors shown here come from a male donor in good health and CMV-seronegative.

This clone was observed once. The rearrangement joins TRBV2 to TRBJ1-5; 10 bases fit TRBD1. J gave up 6 bases and V 6 bases, and 8 bases lay outside the gene matches. CDR3 length equals 15 residues. The germline CDR1 and CDR2 sequences are SNHLY and FYNNEI. CDR3 DNA sequence: TGTGCCAGCAGCTTGGACAGGGGGTCGGGTCAGCCCCAGCATTTT. This encodes CASSLDRGSGQPQHF.

The chain couples TRBV30 to TRBJ1-5; 11 bases match TRBD1. V dropped 2 bases and J dropped 2; count of bases not matched to a gene: 11. The CDR3 totals 18 residues. Germline CDR1 GTSNPN, CDR2 SVGIG (reference sequence). CDR3: CAWSPDRTGGRGNQPQHF. In nucleotides, the CDR3 is TGTGCCTGGAGTCCCGACAGGACAGGGGGCAGAGGCAATCAGCCCCAGCATTTT.

This rearrangement joins TRBV5-1 to TRBJ1-1; D is undetermined. The CDR3 has 16 amino acids. The ends were cut back, 0 bases at V and 0 bases at J, with 12 bases in the middle. Germline V lookup: CDR1 SGHRS, CDR2 YFSETQ. The CDR3 sequence: CASSLAQSLMNTEAFF. The CDR3 region has the DNA TGCGCCAGCAGCTTGGCCCAGTCCTTAATGAACACTGAAGCTTTCTTT.

J is TRBJ1-2 and V is TRBV2, with D unresolved. Between the trimmed V and J ends, which lost 2 bases and 12 bases, there was a span of 16 bases. The germline V gene encodes CDR1 SNHLY and CDR2 FYNNEI. The CDR3 length is 13 residues. In DNA form, the CDR3 reads TGTGCCAGCAGTGAACACGGGGATCATTGGGACACCTTC. It encodes CASSEHGDHWDTF.

V is TRBV19 and J is TRBJ1-1; a weak D match, TRBD1 (5 bases). Per the germline V gene, CDR1 is LNHDA and CDR2 is SQIVND (reference sequence). This CDR3 spans 13 amino acids. V was trimmed by 7 bases and J by 6 bases, leaving 15 bases between them. The CDR3, as DNA: TGTGCCAGTAATCAGGGAGGTTGGCCTGAAGCTTTCTTT. Translated, it gives CASNQGGWPEAFF.

In its sample, this clone was seen a few times. This sequence joins TRBV6-9 and TRBJ2-2; TRBD1 matches 9 bases. CDR1 and CDR2 (germline): MNHGY, SVAAGI. The CDR3 is made up of 16 amino acids. V shed 5 bases and J 1 base; nucleotides not matched to a gene: 5. CDR3 nucleotide sequence: TGTGCCAGCAGTCCGCCGGGACAGGGGAACACCGGGGAGCTGTTTTTT. It is translated as CASSPPGQGNTGELFF.

The V call is TRBV18, the J call TRBJ1-1; D call uncertain. Trimming took 1 base from V and 4 from J, leaving 10 bases between them. Germline V gene data show CDR1 as KGHSH and CDR2 as LQKENI. The CDR3 is 14 residues long. The CDR3 loop reads CASSPRSTGTEAFF. The CDR3, as DNA: TGTGCCAGCTCACCACGATCTACGGGCACTGAAGCTTTCTTT.

This clone has more than one count but fewer than ten. The chain couples TRBV2 to TRBJ1-6; D is unclear. Germline V lookup: CDR1 SNHLY, CDR2 FYNNEI. Trimming removed 7 bases at V and 9 bases at J, with 16 bases between. The CDR3 has 14 residues. This chain's CDR3 is CASTLNAGSSPLHF. The CDR3 nucleotides read TGTGCCAGCACCCTAAACGCTGGGAGTTCACCCCTCCACTTT.

The chain joins TRBV28 to TRBJ2-6, with 11 bases identical to TRBD1. This CDR3 comprises 19 residues. Looked up from germline, CDR1 is MDHEN and CDR2 is SYDVKM. J lost 0 bases, V lost 6 bases, and 10 bases had no gene match. CDR3 amino acids: CASRPPLGTGGSGANVLTF. DNA of the CDR3: TGTGCCAGCAGACCCCCGTTGGGGACAGGGGGCTCTGGGGCCAACGTCCTGACTTTC.

This chain connects TRBV7-2 to TRBJ2-1; 8 nucleotides match TRBD2. The germline gives CDR1 SGHTA, CDR2 FQGNSA. The CDR3 contains 14 residues. V was clipped by 5 bases and J by 7 bases; unmatched bases: 7. The CDR3 DNA reads as TGTGCCAGCAGCCTCCGGGGGGGCGTTAATGAGCAGTTCTTC. Translated, it gives CASSLRGGVNEQFF. The full variable domain, with the rest looked up from reference TRBV7-2 and TRBJ2-1, is GAGVSQSPSNKVTEKGKDVELRCDPISGHTALYWYRQSLGQGLEFLIYFQGNSAPDKSGLPSDRFSAERTGGSVSTLTIQRTQQEDSAVYLCASSLRGGVNEQFFGPGTRLTVL.

The table lists this clone with a few counts. The V and J genes are TRBV7-9 and TRBJ1-1; no clear D gene. CDR1 SEHNR and CDR2 FQNEAQ come from the germline V gene (reference sequence). The CDR3 runs 15 residues. V shed 5 bases and J shed 0 bases, with 13 bases lying between them. The CDR3 is CASSVSGLLNTEAFF. CDR3 in DNA: TGTGCCAGCAGCGTCTCCGGACTCCTGAACACTGAAGCTTTCTTT.

The V gene is TRBV25-1, the J gene TRBJ1-6; weak D call: TRBD1 (5 bases). The CDR3 covers 18 residues. Deletions cut 4 bases from V and 7 bases from J, with 23 bases between. CDR1 is MGHDK, CDR2 SYGVNS, per germline. The CDR3 DNA follows: TGTGCCAGCAGTGCCTGGGGAGGGGAGGGAGCACCCAATTCACCCCTCCACTTT. The encoded protein is CASSAWGGEGAPNSPLHF.

This chain uses TRBV4-2 with TRBJ2-6, with 8 bases fitting TRBD1. Germline V gene sequence: CDR1 LGHNA, CDR2 YNFKEQ. The CDR3 covers 16 residues. After removal of 4 bases from V and 2 bases from J, the junction contained 4 bases not matched to a gene. The DNA of the CDR3 is TGTGCCAGCAGCCCACAGGGGGGCGCTGGGGCCAACGTCCTGACTTTC. This translates into CASSPQGGAGANVLTF.

The chain carries TRBV19 and TRBJ2-7; TRBD1 is a possible D gene (5 bases). The CDR3 is 15 residues long. Trimming shortened V by 3 bases and J by 2 bases, and 14 bases separated the two germline ends. CDR1 LNHDA and CDR2 SQIVND come from the germline V gene (reference sequence). CDR3 in DNA: TGTGCCAGTAGTATGAATGGGGCAGGAGCCTACGAGCAGTACTTC. It codes for CASSMNGAGAYEQYF.

The chain employs TRBV5-6 and TRBJ2-7; no clear D gene. The CDR3 spans 16 residues. The germline V gene encodes CDR1 SGHDT and CDR2 YYEEEE. Deletions cut 4 bases from V and 0 bases from J, with 17 bases between. The CDR3 bases are TGTGCCAGCAGCCGTCTGACACCACCCGACTCCTACGAGCAGTACTTC. Protein: CASSRLTPPDSYEQYF.

Concerning this clone: One junction end disagrees with the germline gene, perhaps due to a read error. The chain joins TRBV7-9 to TRBJ2-7, with D possibly being TRBD2 (6 bases). The CDR3 is made up of 12 amino acids. From germline, CDR1 is SEHNR and CDR2 FQNEAQ (reference sequence). CDR3 sequence: CSSSVGTSPRNF. DNA for the CDR3: TGTTCCAGCAGCGTAGGGACTTCCCCACGGAACTTC.

The table lists this clone with a count of one. The chain uses TRBV27 and TRBJ2-6, with D possibly matching TRBD1 (6 bases). Trimming took off 7 bases at V and 0 bases at J, with 16 bases between the two ends. The CDR3 is 17 amino acids. Germline CDR1 and CDR2: MNHEY and SMNVEV (reference sequence). CDR3 in DNA: TGTGCCAGCACCCTCCGGCAGGGGCACTCTGGGGCCAACGTCCTGACTTTC. Translation: CASTLRQGHSGANVLTF.

The V and J genes are TRBV21-1 and TRBJ2-5; the table's D gene call, TRBD1, was not cross checked with the DNA. The DNA end is a closer match to TRBJ2-7, so the J assignment may be wrong. TRBV21-1 is given as a pseudogene. CDR3 size: 15 residues. The CDR3 loop is CASSIGRTLTYEQYF. The CDR3, as DNA: TGTGCCAGCAGCATAGGGCGGACACTTACCTACGAGCAGTACTTC.

This chain joins TRBV6-1 and TRBJ1-5; 9 bases match TRBD1. The germline V gene encodes CDR1 MNHNS and CDR2 SASEGT. CDR3 length equals 15 residues. The trim removed 7 bases at V and 2 bases at J, leaving 6 bases unmatched. Here the CDR3 reads CASKLTGGGNQPQHF. CDR3 sequence (DNA): TGTGCCAGCAAGTTGACAGGGGGAGGCAATCAGCCCCAGCATTTT.